Listed below are T cell receptor beta chains from one sample, sequenced in a study of T-cell memory formation after mild COVID-19. TCRdb recomputed calls from the 5' RACE reads with MiXCR, one row per CDR3 protein. The data hold roughly 180,000 distinct CDR3 sequences, with roughly 12% observed a single time. Sequenced sample: PBMCs or a T cell subset sorted from them (not recorded which). The source is a man in his late teens or twenties who had mild COVID-19 (a few samples of this study predate the infection). Cell type and time point are not known. CDR3s leave out the opening cysteine and the closing phenylalanine or tryptophan. Fields, in order: CDR3 protein, V gene, J gene.

ASSQDVTPSTDTQY,TRBV4-3,TRBJ2-3
ASSPSQGANVLT,TRBV5-1,TRBJ2-6
ASSPRDRGYNEQF,TRBV5-1,TRBJ2-1
ASSFLRGGTGDLVNTEAF,TRBV12-3/TRBV12-4,TRBJ1-1
ASSQRGGETQY,TRBV3-1,TRBJ2-5
SARERSSYNEQF,TRBV20-1,TRBJ2-1
ASSLSTGGYEQY,TRBV3-1,TRBJ2-7
SARDTTNTGELF,TRBV20-1,TRBJ2-2
ASREAGTGELF,TRBV2,TRBJ2-2
ASSEQRTDTQY,TRBV5-1,TRBJ2-3
AISESPMGEQY,TRBV10-3,TRBJ2-7
AITRGQGYNTEAF,TRBV10-3,TRBJ1-1
ASSFSGGSSGNTIY,TRBV7-2,TRBJ1-3
ASSLVREENTIY,TRBV7-2,TRBJ1-3
SAITGDSNQPQH,TRBV20-1,TRBJ1-5
ASSRGTSLTQY,TRBV4-3,TRBJ2-3
SAGPPPGTSGTYEQY,TRBV20-1,TRBJ2-7
ASSYGATDTQY,TRBV10-3,TRBJ2-3
ASSYNRDYGNEQF,TRBV6-5,TRBJ2-1
ASSLDGRRLTLH,TRBV7-2,TRBJ1-6
ASSFRTATEAF,TRBV12-3/TRBV12-4,TRBJ1-1
ASTLHVSGANVLT,TRBV7-2,TRBJ2-6
ASSLPLAGSNEQF,TRBV5-1,TRBJ2-1
ASNSGPSTDTQY,TRBV2,TRBJ2-3
ASSFVGTGLGQPQH,TRBV7-2,TRBJ1-5
ASSVGQGNGYT,TRBV12-3/TRBV12-4,TRBJ1-2
AISPPGDEKDTQY,TRBV10-3,TRBJ2-3
ASLRDSLFHEQY,TRBV7-9,TRBJ2-7
ASAQNGGAADTQY,TRBV12-5,TRBJ2-3
ATSDAGGGNTEAF,TRBV24-1,TRBJ1-1
ATRTGESTDTQY,TRBV24-1,TRBJ2-3
ATSASFGQAGPNQPQH,TRBV24-1,TRBJ1-5
SVALQNNQPQH,TRBV29-1,TRBJ1-5